What follows describes a single TCR beta chain. The data stem from a study of blood T cell repertoires in COVID-19. The overall study: Samples came from the United States, Italy and Spain, spanning acute and convalescent COVID-19. PBMCs, B-cell-depleted T cells, or T cells provided the cDNA or gDNA that made up the material.

As originally analysed: Estimated nucleated cell counts came from reference gene primer amplification. Repertoires were generated with immunoSEQ multiplex PCR, while TCRdb's copy carries only in-frame clones and drops some. That table supplies the V and J calls and clone size; D and trimming were determined from the DNA. The sample includes some 48,000 clones, around four fifths of them seen just once. The V gene lost 1 base and the J gene lost 7 bases, with 7 bases spanning the gap. The V gene's germline CDR1 is MGHDK and CDR2 SYGVNS. This CDR3 is 13 amino acids long. The chain carries TRBV25-1 and TRBJ1-4; the D is unclear. The sequence derives from a human donor in a cohort sampled during active COVID-19. The source material was peripheral blood. CDR3: CASSESVSEKLFF. The CDR3 region has the DNA TGTGCCAGCAGTGAATCGGTCTCTGAAAAACTGTTTTTT.